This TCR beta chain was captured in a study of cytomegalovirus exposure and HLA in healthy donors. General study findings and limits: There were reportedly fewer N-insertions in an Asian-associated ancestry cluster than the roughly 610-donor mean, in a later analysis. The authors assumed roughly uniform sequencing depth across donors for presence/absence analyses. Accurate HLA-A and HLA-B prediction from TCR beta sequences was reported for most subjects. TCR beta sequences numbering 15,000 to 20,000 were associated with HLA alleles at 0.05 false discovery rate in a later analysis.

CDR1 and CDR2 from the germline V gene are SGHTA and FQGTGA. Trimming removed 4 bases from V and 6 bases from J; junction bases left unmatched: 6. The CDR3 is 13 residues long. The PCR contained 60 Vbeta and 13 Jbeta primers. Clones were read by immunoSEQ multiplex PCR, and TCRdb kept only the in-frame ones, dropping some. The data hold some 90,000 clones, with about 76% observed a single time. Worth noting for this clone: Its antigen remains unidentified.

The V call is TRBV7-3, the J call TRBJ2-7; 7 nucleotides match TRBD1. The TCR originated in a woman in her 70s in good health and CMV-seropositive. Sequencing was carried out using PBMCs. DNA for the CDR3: TGTGCCAGCAGCTCTTCACAGGGGAGCGAGCAGTACTTC. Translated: CASSSSQGSEQYF.